The sequence of this TCR beta chain was determined in a study of T cells after yellow fever vaccination. Study-level background: Researchers used SMART-Seq v4 Ultra Low Input to prepare fractions that had low cell numbers. Study-level points and caveats: Primary-vaccination clones mostly resurfaced post-booster (roughly 97% CD4, roughly 87% CD8). Researchers report a weaker secondary response that nonetheless peaked faster, day 5 versus 15.

V shed 3 bases and J shed 0 bases, with 6 bases lying between them. The CDR3 consists of 15 residues. This clonotype was seen ten or more times. No antigen is known for it. 5'RACE template switching produced TCR cDNA carrying a universal primer site and UMIs. TCRdb itself ran the 5' RACE reads through MiXCR, one entry per CDR3 protein. This sample has a few hundred thousand distinct CDR3 sequences; around 4.9% occur once, and the top ten carry around 3.3%. The sequence derives from a man between 18 and 35 years old who received the YFV17D yellow fever vaccine. The chain links TRBV12-3 or TRBV12-4 to TRBJ2-6; D is ambiguous. Sequences were derived from CD4+ T cells sorted from PBMCs, sampled on the day of the yellow fever booster vaccination. The CDR3 region is CASSLVPSGANVLTF. CDR3 sequence (DNA): TGTGCCAGCAGTTTGGTGCCCTCTGGGGCCAACGTCCTGACTTTC.